These 21 T cell receptor beta chains originate from one sample sequenced in a study of T cell responses to AZD1222 COVID-19 vaccine. Profiling relied on immunoSEQ multiplex PCR, and the TCRdb table lists in-frame clones only, not all of them. The table includes 100,000 or so clones, around 89% detected once. The source was peripheral blood, collected 28 days after the second AZD1222 dose. These receptors all stem from an adult who received the AZD1222 COVID-19 vaccine.

V and J are TRBV7-9 and TRBJ1-2; D not resolved. Per germline, CDR1 SEHNR and CDR2 FQNEAQ (reference sequence). Deletions cut 5 bases from V and 5 bases from J, with 6 bases between. CDR3 length equals 11 residues. CDR3 sequence: CASSRLYGYTF. CDR3 nucleotide sequence: TGTGCCAGCAGCCGTCTTTATGGCTACACCTTC.

This clone appeared a single time. The rearrangement joins TRBV5-4 to TRBJ1-2; no firm D call. Looked up from germline, CDR1 is SGHNT and CDR2 is YYREEE (reference sequence). V was shortened by 4 bases and J by 2 bases, with 6 bases between the two germline ends. The CDR3 totals 12 residues. CDR3 amino acids: CASSQDNYGYTF. CDR3 DNA sequence: TGTGCCAGCAGCCAAGACAACTATGGCTACACCTTC.

V is TRBV27 and J is TRBJ1-5; no clear D. There are 15 residues in the CDR3. The V and J ends lost 5 bases and 1 base respectively, with 12 bases between them. CDR1 and CDR2 from the germline V gene are MNHEY and SMNVEV (reference sequence). This chain's CDR3 is CASSPDGSSNQPQHF. DNA of the CDR3: TGTGCCAGCAGTCCGGACGGTTCCAGCAATCAGCCCCAGCATTTT.

The CDR3 sequence: CASSLVFPYEQYF. The CDR3 nucleotides are TGTGCCAGCAGCTTAGTCTTTCCCTACGAGCAGTACTTC. The chain carries TRBV7-9 and TRBJ2-7, with no clear D. Per germline, CDR1 SEHNR and CDR2 FQNEAQ (reference sequence). This CDR3 has 13 residues. V was shortened by 1 base and J by 2 bases, with 6 bases between the two germline ends.

Written as DNA, the CDR3 is TGTGCCAGTAGTTTCGGGACTCCCGTAGATAGCTATGGCTACACCTTC. This gives the protein CASSFGTPVDSYGYTF. V usage is TRBV19 and J usage is TRBJ1-2; perhaps TRBD1 as D (5 bases). Germline assignment: CDR1 LNHDA and CDR2 SQIVND (reference sequence). V dropped 5 bases and J dropped 4 bases, with 20 bases sitting between them. There are 16 residues in the CDR3.

V and J are TRBV6-5 and TRBJ1-2; 8 bases agree with TRBD1. Germline V gene data show CDR1 as MNHEY and CDR2 as SVGAGI. CDR3 length: 13 amino acids. J gave up 7 bases and V 5 bases, and 6 bases lay outside the gene matches. The CDR3 DNA follows: TGTGCCAGCAGTCAACTAGACAGGGGTGGCTACACCTTC. Its protein is CASSQLDRGGYTF.

The rearrangement uses TRBV27 and TRBJ2-2; 7 bases map to TRBD1. Germline loops: CDR1 MNHEY, CDR2 SMNVEV (reference sequence). This CDR3 comprises 13 residues. The junction had 5 bases not matched to a gene; V was cut back by 6 bases and J by 7 bases. CDR3 sequence: CASRLTGLGELFF. In DNA form, the CDR3 reads TGTGCCAGCAGGTTGACAGGGCTCGGGGAGCTGTTTTTT.

The chain joins TRBV6-4 to TRBJ2-3; TRBD2 matches 10 bases. Trimming cost V 0 bases and J 5 bases; bases outside gene matches: 5. The CDR3 length is 16 residues. CDR1 is MRHNA, CDR2 SNTAGT, per germline. The CDR3 bases are TGTGCCAGCAGTGACTCGAGCGGGGGGGCTGTAGATACGCAGTATTTT. Its translation is CASSDSSGGAVDTQYF.

The chain joins TRBV27 to TRBJ2-1, with a tentative D call TRBD2 (7 bases). V lost 0 bases, J lost 8 bases, and 17 bases lay in between. There are 16 residues in the CDR3. Germline V lookup: CDR1 MNHEY, CDR2 SMNVEV (reference sequence). The CDR3 reads CASSLSIGGAGDEQFF. Written as DNA, the CDR3 is TGTGCCAGCAGTTTATCAATAGGGGGGGCCGGCGATGAGCAGTTCTTC.

V gene TRBV27 combines with J gene TRBJ1-1; a weak D match, TRBD1 (5 bases). From germline, CDR1 is MNHEY and CDR2 SMNVEV (reference sequence). This CDR3 spans 14 amino acids. Trimming left V 7 bases short and J 3 bases short, with 15 bases between. CDR3 DNA: TGTGCCAGCAAGGTCGGGCAGGGCGACACTGAAGCTTTCTTT. As protein: CASKVGQGDTEAFF.

The chain couples TRBV4-1 to TRBJ2-5; D might be TRBD1 (5 bases). Germline CDR1 MGHRA, CDR2 YSYEKL. The CDR3 extends over 15 amino acids. V was pared by 1 base and J by 6 bases, with 15 bases between. The CDR3 protein is CASSQVGAGKQTQYF. For the CDR3, the DNA is TGCGCCAGCAGCCAAGTAGGGGCAGGGAAACAGACCCAGTACTTC.

This chain links TRBV6-5 with TRBJ1-5; D ambiguous. The CDR3 has 15 amino acids. CDR1 MNHEY and CDR2 SVGAGI come from the germline V gene. V lost 5 bases, J lost 3 bases, and 14 bases lay in between. The CDR3 loop reads CASSPDRAFNQPQHF. DNA of the CDR3: TGTGCCAGCAGTCCGGACCGGGCCTTCAATCAGCCCCAGCATTTT.

The chain uses TRBV19 and TRBJ2-5; D is uncertain. CDR1 is LNHDA, CDR2 SQIVND, per germline (reference sequence). V dropped 5 bases and J dropped 3 bases, with 7 bases sitting between them. The CDR3 loop spans 12 amino acids. The CDR3 DNA reads TGTGCCAGTAGTTTCCTTAAAGAGACCCAGTACTTC. Translated: CASSFLKETQYF.

The chain uses TRBV27 and TRBJ2-7; 12 bases are a match to TRBD2. This CDR3 is built from 16 residues. Unmatched junction bases numbered 7, after V lost 1 base and J lost 6 bases. CDR1 MNHEY and CDR2 SMNVEV come from the germline V gene (reference sequence). DNA for the CDR3: TGTGCCAGCAGTTTATTGGCTAGCGGGGGGGCGTCCGAGCAGTACTTC. It is translated as CASSLLASGGASEQYF.

This clone was picked up one time. The chain couples TRBV3-1 (or the pseudogene TRBV3-2) to TRBJ2-5; the D is unclear. The V end lost 1 base, the J end lost 1 base, and 10 bases lay between the germline ends. Germline values: CDR1 LGHDT, CDR2 YNNKEL (reference sequence). This CDR3 has 15 residues. For the CDR3, the DNA is TGTGCCAGCAGCCAAGTATCAGTGTTCCAAGAGACCCAGTACTTC. Amino acid sequence: CASSQVSVFQETQYF.

This clone was detected a few times. The gene calls are TRBV9 and TRBJ2-7; 8 positions match TRBD1. With V trimmed by 3 bases and J by 5 bases, 10 bases remained unmatched. CDR1 SGDLS and CDR2 YYNGEE come from the germline V gene. CDR3 size: 15 residues. CDR3 sequence (DNA): TGTGCCAGCAGCGGAGGACAGGGTTTTCGGGACGAGCAGTACTTC. Translated: CASSGGQGFRDEQYF.

The chain couples TRBV5-1 to TRBJ1-6; a possible D gene is TRBD1 (6 bases). V was pared by 0 bases and J by 8 bases, with 9 bases between. CDR3 length: 14 amino acids. Germline-derived CDR1 and CDR2 are SGHRS and YFSETQ. CDR3 residues: CASSLEQGYSPLHF. CDR3 nucleotides: TGCGCCAGCAGCTTGGAACAGGGTTATTCACCCCTCCACTTT.

This chain links TRBV9 with TRBJ2-1; no clear D gene. The germline V gene encodes CDR1 SGDLS and CDR2 YYNGEE. V was clipped by 0 bases and J by 5 bases, with 12 bases between them. This CDR3 contains 15 residues. CDR3 nucleotides: TGTGCCAGCAGCGTAGGGCGATTGAAAGACAATGAGCAGTTCTTC. Protein sequence: CASSVGRLKDNEQFF.

This clone was found once. This chain joins TRBV12-3 or TRBV12-4 and TRBJ1-1; D is ambiguous. V shed 0 bases and J shed 11 bases, with 13 bases lying between them. CDR3 length equals 13 residues. CDR3 amino acids: CASSLALGSRAFF. In DNA form, the CDR3 reads TGTGCCAGCAGTTTAGCGCTCGGGTCTCGGGCTTTCTTT.

This chain links TRBV4-2 with TRBJ1-4; perhaps TRBD1 as D (6 bases). Germline lookup yields CDR1 LGHNA and CDR2 YNFKEQ. V lost 3 bases, J lost 6 bases, and 20 bases lay in between. This CDR3 has 17 residues. The CDR3 DNA is TGTGCCAGCAGCCACCGACGGGGCGGACAGCTGGATGAAAAACTGTTTTTT. It is translated as CASSHRRGGQLDEKLFF.

This chain links TRBV19 with TRBJ1-4; no clear D. Germline CDR1 LNHDA, CDR2 SQIVND (reference sequence). This CDR3 has 14 residues. V gave up 3 bases and J gave up 4 bases, with 9 bases separating them. This CDR3 is CASSMRRSNEKLFF. The CDR3 region has the DNA TGTGCCAGTAGTATGAGGCGAAGTAATGAAAAACTGTTTTTT.